The sequence of this TCR beta chain was determined in a study of brain T cells in children with intractable seizures. The CDR3 totals 12 residues. The V and J ends lost 5 bases and 1 base respectively, with 8 bases between them. Germline CDR1 SQVTM, CDR2 ANQGSEA. The sample's time point: blood from clinic visit 5 months post-surgery; TSC patient then seizure free. The sequenced cases were selected for having the highest brain T cell transcript signatures. Pre-surgery treatment included at least one anti-epileptic drug. Concerning this clone itself: The antigen is not known.

Repertoires were generated with immunoSEQ multiplex PCR, while TCRdb's copy carries only in-frame clones and drops some. Among about 340,000 clones listed, over 90% were seen once. General study points: Patients' HCMV serostatus was unknown; virus specificity rests on CDR3 similarity alone. Absence of clones before surgery may stem from lower sequencing depth.

The gene calls are TRBV29-1 and TRBJ2-5; D gene uncertain. The sample here was peripheral blood, taken about 5 months after surgery. The source is a boy in the first two years of life with tuberous sclerosis and intractable seizures. CDR3 in amino acids: CSVITAQETQYF. Written as DNA, the CDR3 is TGCAGCGTTATTACGGCCCAAGAGACCCAGTACTTC. Together with reference TRBV29-1 and TRBJ2-5, the CDR3 gives the full variable domain: SAVISQKPSRDICQRGTSLTIQCQVDSQVTMMFWYRQQPGQSLTLIATANQGSEATYESGFVIDKFPISRPNLTFSTLTVSNMSPEDSSIYLCSVITAQETQYFGPGTRLLVL.